This paragraph reports one T cell receptor beta chain. Its antigen is currently unknown. Researchers report immunoSEQ v3.0 was run at survey level. Measured with immunoSEQ multiplex PCR; TCRdb has only the in-frame clones, and not every one. Here the sample spans 15,000 to 20,000 clones, approximately 85% being singletons. This sample stems from a study of long-term antiretroviral therapy in people with HIV. Study-level points and caveats: Collection of the blood, which took place between about 2004 and 2018, possibly occurred under older ART regimens. Versus controls, repertoires in people with HIV had narrower CDR3 length ranges.

The CDR3 length is 16 residues. Germline lookup yields CDR1 LNHDA and CDR2 SQIVND (reference sequence). V dropped 5 bases and J dropped 4 bases, with 20 bases sitting between them. The chain is built from TRBV19 and TRBJ1-2; D is possibly TRBD1 (5 bases). The sample was unsorted PBMCs, taken at the start of antiretroviral therapy. The clonotype comes from a young man with HIV. The CDR3 nucleotides are TGTGCCAGTAGTTCGGTTGGGGGGGAAGCGAGCTATGGCTACACCTTC. Protein sequence: CASSSVGGEASYGYTF.